This note documents a single T cell receptor beta chain sequence. Antigen: not known. Separation from the roughly 670-subject first cohort characterized the 120-subject validation cohort, to which the donors belonged. This sample is drawn from a study of cytomegalovirus exposure and HLA in healthy donors. The assay was immunoSEQ multiplex PCR, and TCRdb's table has in-frame clones only and misses some. The repertoire has fewer than 200,000 clones, 85% of them found once; the top ten carry 15% to 20%. Findings and limits, study-wide: A subsequent analysis found that TCR clusters from the first cohort also tended to co-occur in the 110 or so validation repertoires, with approximately 95% of cluster scores above 0. The authors listed 150 to 200 TCR beta chains as cytomegalovirus-associated. Per published reports, the classifier diagnosed cytomegalovirus status with high specificity and sensitivity.

This receptor was taken from a man between 18 and 29 years old in good health and CMV-seropositive. Sequencing used PBMCs.

The CDR3 protein is CASSLQTGSYGYTF. The CDR3 DNA sequence: TGTGCCAGTAGTTTACAGACAGGGTCCTATGGCTACACCTTC. The chain has TRBV19 and TRBJ1-2; 7 bases match TRBD1. Losses at the gene ends were 5 bases for V and 4 bases for J; bases not matched to a gene: 7. The CDR3 has 14 amino acids. CDR1 is LNHDA, CDR2 SQIVND, per germline (reference sequence).